Presented here are 5 T cell receptor beta chains from one specimen sequenced in a study of blood T cell repertoires in COVID-19. Here immunoSEQ multiplex PCR was the method, and the copy in TCRdb shows in-frame clones only, minus some. Of over 150,000 clones listed, approximately 79% are singletons. Material: peripheral blood. Receptor source: a woman in her seventies with acute or convalescent COVID-19.

The chain couples TRBV5-1 to TRBJ1-6, with D unclear. V was trimmed by 2 bases and J by 9 bases, leaving 12 bases between them. This CDR3 has 14 residues. Per germline, CDR1 SGHRS and CDR2 YFSETQ. CDR3 nucleotides: TGCGCCAGCAGCTTAGGCGGAGAAGGTTCACCCCTCCACTTT. It translates to CASSLGGEGSPLHF.

The J gene is TRBJ2-2, the V gene TRBV19; possibly TRBD2 for D (6 bases). Per germline, CDR1 LNHDA and CDR2 SQIVND (reference sequence). The V end lost 4 bases, the J end lost 7 bases, and 7 bases lay between the germline ends. This CDR3 has 12 amino acids. The CDR3 DNA follows: TGTGCCAGTAGTAGTAGCGGCGGGGAGCTGTTTTTT. This translates into CASSSSGGELFF.

The J gene is TRBJ2-2, the V gene TRBV11-2; D is uncertain. The V end was cut by 4 bases, the J end by 4 bases, with 10 bases between. The CDR3 length is 14 residues. The V gene's germline CDR1 is SGHAT and CDR2 FQNNGV. The CDR3 is CASSSKRSTGELFF. The CDR3 DNA reads TGTGCCAGCAGCTCCAAGCGTAGCACCGGGGAGCTGTTTTTT.

The rearrangement joins TRBV3-1 (or the pseudogene TRBV3-2) to TRBJ2-1; a possible D gene is TRBD1 (5 bases). Between the trimmed V and J ends, which lost 1 base and 2 bases, there was a span of 12 bases. The CDR3 runs 16 residues. Germline loops: CDR1 LGHDT, CDR2 YNNKEL (reference sequence). DNA of the CDR3: TGTGCCAGCAGCCAAGTCAAGGACACAACCTACAATGAGCAGTTCTTC. Its protein is CASSQVKDTTYNEQFF.

This clone turned up a few times. This chain links TRBV6-1 with TRBJ1-2; maybe TRBD1 (5 bases). The CDR3 extends over 14 amino acids. V was clipped by 2 bases and J by 4 bases, with 11 bases between them. Germline V gene sequence: CDR1 MNHNS, CDR2 SASEGT. CDR3 amino acids: CASSEMTATYGYTF. CDR3 nucleotides: TGTGCCAGCAGTGAAATGACAGCAACCTATGGCTACACCTTC.